What follows is one TCR beta chain and its context. The sample belongs to a study of control samples from healthy donors and cancer patients. J was trimmed by 1 base and V by 2 bases; bases with no gene match: 4. The length of the CDR3 is 15 residues. Germline CDR1 MDHEN, CDR2 SYDVKM. Produced via immunoSEQ multiplex PCR; TCRdb's table is partial and in-frame only. This sample has 200,000 to 250,000 clones; roughly 94% occur once, and the top ten carry approximately 1.6%. This chain joins TRBV28 and TRBJ1-1; the match to TRBD1 covers 7 bases. This TCR derives from a man between 50 and 59 years old in good health. Sequenced: blood. In nucleotides, the CDR3 is TGTGCCAGCAGTTTACATACAGGGGCGAACACTGAAGCTTTCTTT. Translation: CASSLHTGANTEAFF.